Presented here are 20 T cell receptor beta chains from one specimen sequenced in a study of CD8+ T cells in alopecia areata. TCR sequencing used cDNA made by reverse transcription of extracted RNA. TCRdb keeps only in-frame clones here, not all; method: immunoSEQ multiplex PCR. The profile shows around 210,000 clones, approximately 53% of them singletons. Sequencing was done on a sample of CD8+ T cells sorted from blood. The receptors derive from a human donor in good health.

The genes are TRBV27 and TRBJ2-7, with D perhaps matching TRBD2 (7 bases). With 0 bases removed from V and 2 bases from J, the gap between germline ends came to 11 bases. Per the germline V gene, CDR1 is MNHEY and CDR2 is SMNVEV (reference sequence). The CDR3 extends over 15 amino acids. CDR3 DNA: TGTGCCAGCAGTTTATCGGGGGGGGCCACCTACGAGCAGTACTTC. Protein sequence: CASSLSGGATYEQYF.

The J gene is TRBJ1-4, the V gene TRBV7-9, with unresolved D. The ends were cut back, 5 bases at V and 6 bases at J, with 16 bases in the middle. The CDR3 has 15 amino acids. CDR1 SEHNR and CDR2 FQNEAQ come from the germline V gene (reference sequence). For the CDR3, the DNA is TGTGCCAGCAGCCTCGTAAGGGAAAGAGATGAAAAACTGTTTTTT. Its protein product is CASSLVRERDEKLFF.

CDR3 region: CASSYNGQGSTGELFF. Here the CDR3 DNA reads TGTGCCAGCAGTTACAACGGACAGGGCTCCACCGGGGAGCTGTTTTTT. V and J are TRBV6-5 and TRBJ2-2; 8 positions match TRBD1. In germline, CDR1 is MNHEY, CDR2 SVGAGI. The CDR3 has 16 residues. Trimming at V came to 2 bases and at J to 4 bases, leaving 6 bases not matched to a gene.

The CDR3 reads CASSPGGNEQYF. CDR3 nucleotides: TGCGCCAGCAGCCCCGGCGGTAATGAGCAGTACTTC. The V and J genes are TRBV10-2 and TRBJ2-7; no firm D call. CDR3 length: 12 amino acids. The germline V and J ends were trimmed by 6 bases and 7 bases, with 13 bases remaining between them. Germline V gene sequence: CDR1 WSHSY, CDR2 SAAADI.

The rearrangement links TRBV4-1 to TRBJ1-5; 7 nucleotides line up with TRBD1. J gave up 2 bases and V 4 bases, and 2 bases lay outside the gene matches. CDR1 is MGHRA and CDR2 is YSYEKL in the germline V gene. The CDR3 is made up of 14 amino acids. The CDR3 region has the DNA TGCGCCAGCAGCCGTGGGACAGGCAATCAGCCCCAGCATTTT. Its protein is CASSRGTGNQPQHF.

This chain connects TRBV30 to TRBJ2-5; a possible D gene is TRBD2 (5 bases). There are 13 residues in the CDR3. Germline lookup yields CDR1 GTSNPN and CDR2 SVGIG (reference sequence). V was pared by 4 bases and J by 3 bases, with 12 bases between. CDR3 sequence reads: CAWNSGNEETQYF. The CDR3 DNA is TGTGCCTGGAACAGCGGAAACGAAGAGACCCAGTACTTC.

This sequence joins TRBV30 and TRBJ2-1; D possibly corresponds to TRBD2 (5 bases). Germline lookup yields CDR1 GTSNPN and CDR2 SVGIG (reference sequence). V dropped 2 bases and J dropped 0 bases, with 17 bases sitting between them. The CDR3 extends over 17 amino acids. The CDR3 is CAWSPPRARSSYNEQFF. In DNA, the CDR3 is TGTGCCTGGAGTCCGCCGAGGGCTCGCAGCTCCTACAATGAGCAGTTCTTC.

CDR3: CASSYGRDNEQFF. DNA of the CDR3: TGTGCCAGCAGTTACGGTCGCGACAATGAGCAGTTCTTC. The chain links TRBV6-5 to TRBJ2-1; no clear D. CDR3 length: 13 residues. Germline V CDR1 and CDR2: MNHEY, SVGAGI. Trimming shortened V by 2 bases and J by 5 bases, and 7 bases separated the two germline ends.

This clone has a single count. Its ends do not fully match the called genes, so a read error is possible. The chain uses TRBV6-5 and TRBJ2-2, with 9 bases fitting TRBD1. CDR3 size: 13 residues. Germline V gene sequence: CDR1 MNHEY, CDR2 SVGAGI. CDR3 sequence reads: CASRDRDTGELFF. The DNA of the CDR3 is TGCGCCAGCCGGGACAGGGACACCGGGGAGCTGTTTTTT.

The V call is TRBV4-1, the J call TRBJ2-5; 7 nucleotides align to TRBD2. CDR3 length: 15 amino acids. The V and J ends lost 3 bases and 4 bases, in that order; junction bases with no gene match: 8. CDR1 is MGHRA and CDR2 is YSYEKL in the germline V gene. CDR3 in amino acids: CASSHPGGGRETQYF. The CDR3 bases are TGCGCCAGCAGCCATCCTGGGGGAGGGAGAGAGACCCAGTACTTC.

This chain links TRBV12-5 with TRBJ1-1, with 8 positions matching TRBD1. The CDR3 loop spans 16 amino acids. V trimming: 1 base; J trimming: 2 bases; junction bases outside the gene matches: 6. CDR1 LGHNT and CDR2 FRNRAP come from the germline V gene. The DNA for the CDR3 is TGTGCTAGTGGTTTGGCCCCGGGACAGGATAACACTGAAGCTTTCTTT. Protein: CASGLAPGQDNTEAFF.

This sequence joins TRBV13 and TRBJ1-6; 7 bases are shared with TRBD1. Germline CDR1 PRHDT, CDR2 FYEKMQ (reference sequence). The CDR3 runs 14 residues. V lost 6 bases and J lost 8; bases outside the gene matches: 7. The CDR3 loop is CASSSGTDHSPLHF. CDR3 coding DNA: TGTGCCAGCAGTTCCGGGACAGATCATTCACCCCTCCACTTT.

This clone showed up just a few times. The chain combines TRBV7-9 with TRBJ2-3; 12 nucleotides agree with TRBD2. V lost 4 bases, J lost 1 base, and 6 bases stayed unmatched. CDR1 and CDR2 (germline): SEHNR, FQNEAQ (reference sequence). The CDR3 consists of 17 residues. The CDR3 nucleotides are TGTGCCAGCAGCTCTCAGCTAGCGGGGGGGCGCACAGATACGCAGTATTTT. This gives the protein CASSSQLAGGRTDTQYF. The full variable domain, its missing parts supplied by reference TRBV7-9 and TRBJ2-3, is DTGVSQNPRHKITKRGQNVTFRCDPISEHNRLYWYRQTLGQGPEFLTYFQNEAQLEKSRLLSDRFSAERPKGSFSTLEIQRTEQGDSAMYLCASSSQLAGGRTDTQYFGPGTRLTVL.

This clone was detected a few times. This sequence joins TRBV29-1 and TRBJ1-2; 8 bases align to TRBD1. Germline V lookup: CDR1 SQVTM, CDR2 ANQGSEA. V shed 5 bases, J shed 4 bases, and the junction held 6 bases outside the gene matches. The CDR3 length is 13 residues. This chain's CDR3 is CSVPQGTGYGYTF. In DNA, the CDR3 is TGCAGCGTTCCACAGGGGACAGGCTATGGCTACACCTTC.

This clone occurred a few times. The gene calls are TRBV29-1 and TRBJ1-1; unclear D gene. Per germline, CDR1 SQVTM and CDR2 ANQGSEA. With 0 bases removed from V and 1 base from J, the gap between germline ends came to 6 bases. This CDR3 is built from 13 residues. In DNA, the CDR3 is TGCAGCGTTGAAGACGGCGGGAACACTGAAGCTTTCTTT. Translated, it gives CSVEDGGNTEAFF.

The chain uses TRBV27 and TRBJ2-7; TRBD1 or TRBD2 may be the D gene (5 bases each). V was cut by 5 bases and J by 1 base, with 12 bases left in between. CDR1 and CDR2 from the germline V gene are MNHEY and SMNVEV (reference sequence). There are 14 residues in the CDR3. The CDR3 protein is CASSIRDGSYEQYF. The CDR3 bases are TGTGCCAGCAGTATCCGGGACGGGTCCTACGAGCAGTACTTC.

This clone appeared a few times. It is unclear where the CDR3 begins or ends on the DNA, so no DNA is shown, and the CDR3 is as TCRdb lists it. The chain combines TRBV28 with TRBJ2-1; the table calls TRBD2, which could not be checked here. Germline CDR1 reads MDHEN; CDR2 reads SYDVKM. The CDR3 has 16 residues if both end residues are counted. CDR3 sequence reads: CASSSSDYISYNEQFF.

The genes are TRBV5-1 and TRBJ2-7, with D possibly matching TRBD1 (6 bases). The V and J ends lost 5 bases and 11 bases respectively, with 14 bases between them. From germline, CDR1 is SGHRS and CDR2 YFSETQ. CDR3 length: 11 residues. The CDR3, as DNA: TGCGCCAGCAGACCCGGACAGTCCAAGTACTTC. Its translation: CASRPGQSKYF.

The rearrangement joins TRBV29-1 to TRBJ2-5; possibly TRBD2 for D (6 bases). The V gene lost 4 bases and the J gene lost 4 bases, with 7 bases spanning the gap. Germline-derived CDR1 and CDR2 are SQVTM and ANQGSEA. This CDR3 has 11 amino acids. CDR3 loop: CSVGEVETQYF. The DNA for the CDR3 is TGCAGCGTTGGGGAGGTAGAGACCCAGTACTTC.

The chain has TRBV29-1 and TRBJ2-1, with TRBD1 matching over 8 bases. J gave up 2 bases and V 6 bases, and 6 bases lay outside the gene matches. The CDR3 runs to 14 residues. The germline V gene encodes CDR1 SQVTM and CDR2 ANQGSEA. The CDR3 bases are TGCAGCGTGGTATCAGGGGGCCCCTACAATGAGCAGTTCTTC. Translation: CSVVSGGPYNEQFF.